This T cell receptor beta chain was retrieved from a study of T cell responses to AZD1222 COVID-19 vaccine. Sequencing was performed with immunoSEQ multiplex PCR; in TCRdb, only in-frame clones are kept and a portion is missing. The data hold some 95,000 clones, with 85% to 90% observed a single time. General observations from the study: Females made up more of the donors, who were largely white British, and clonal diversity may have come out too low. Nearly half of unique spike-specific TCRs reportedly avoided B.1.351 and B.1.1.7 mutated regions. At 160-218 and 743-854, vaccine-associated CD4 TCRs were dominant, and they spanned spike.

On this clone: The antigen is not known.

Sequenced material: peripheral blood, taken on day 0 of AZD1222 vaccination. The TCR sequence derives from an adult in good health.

CDR3 amino acids: CASSWDYFSREQYF. CDR3 in DNA: TGTGCCAGCAGCTGGGATTACTTCAGTCGCGAGCAGTACTTC. The gene calls are TRBV7-9 and TRBJ2-7, with unresolved D. This CDR3 contains 14 residues. V was trimmed by 4 bases and J by 6 bases, leaving 16 bases between them. CDR1 SEHNR and CDR2 FQNEAQ come from the germline V gene (reference sequence).